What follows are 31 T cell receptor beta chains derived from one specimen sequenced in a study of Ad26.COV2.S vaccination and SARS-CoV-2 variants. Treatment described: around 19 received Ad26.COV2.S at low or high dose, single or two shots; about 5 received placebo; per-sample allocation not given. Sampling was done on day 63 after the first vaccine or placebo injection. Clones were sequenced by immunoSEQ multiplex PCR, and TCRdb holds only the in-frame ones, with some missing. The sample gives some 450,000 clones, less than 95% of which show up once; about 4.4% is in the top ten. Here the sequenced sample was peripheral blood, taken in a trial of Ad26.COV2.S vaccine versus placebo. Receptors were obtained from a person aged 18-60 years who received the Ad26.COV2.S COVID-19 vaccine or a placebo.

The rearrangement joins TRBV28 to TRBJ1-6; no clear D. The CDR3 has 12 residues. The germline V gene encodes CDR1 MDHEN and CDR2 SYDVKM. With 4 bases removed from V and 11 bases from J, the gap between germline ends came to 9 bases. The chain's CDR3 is CASSYEWPPLHF. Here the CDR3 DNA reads TGTGCCAGCAGTTACGAGTGGCCACCCCTCCACTTT.

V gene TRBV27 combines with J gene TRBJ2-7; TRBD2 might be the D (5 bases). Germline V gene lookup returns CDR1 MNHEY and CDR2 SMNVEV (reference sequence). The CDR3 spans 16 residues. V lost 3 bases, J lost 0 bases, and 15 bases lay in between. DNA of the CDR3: TGTGCCAGCAGTTTCAGTATTGAGGGCGGCTCCTACGAGCAGTACTTC. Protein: CASSFSIEGGSYEQYF.

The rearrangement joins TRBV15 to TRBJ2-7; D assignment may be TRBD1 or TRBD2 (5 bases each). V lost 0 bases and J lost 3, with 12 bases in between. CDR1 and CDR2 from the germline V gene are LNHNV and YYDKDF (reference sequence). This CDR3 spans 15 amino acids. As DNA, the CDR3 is TGTGCCACCAGCAGAGACCGGGGCAGTTACTACGAGCAGTACTTC. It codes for CATSRDRGSYYEQYF.

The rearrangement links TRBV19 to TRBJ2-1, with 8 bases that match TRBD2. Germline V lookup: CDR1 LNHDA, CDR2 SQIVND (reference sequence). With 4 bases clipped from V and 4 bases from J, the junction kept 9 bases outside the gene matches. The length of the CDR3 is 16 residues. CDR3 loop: CASSTLAALRYNEQFF. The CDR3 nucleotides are TGTGCCAGTAGTACACTAGCGGCCTTGAGGTACAATGAGCAGTTCTTC.

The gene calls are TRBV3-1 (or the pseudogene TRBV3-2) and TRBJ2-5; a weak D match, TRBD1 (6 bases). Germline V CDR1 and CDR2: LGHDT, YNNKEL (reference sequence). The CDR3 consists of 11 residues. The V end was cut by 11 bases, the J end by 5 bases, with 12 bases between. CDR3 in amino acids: CAATGGETQYF. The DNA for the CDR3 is TGTGCCGCGACAGGTGGCGAGACCCAGTACTTC.

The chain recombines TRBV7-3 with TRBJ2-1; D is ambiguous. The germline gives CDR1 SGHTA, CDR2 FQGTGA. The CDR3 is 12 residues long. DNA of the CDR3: TGTTTTGTAAGAGACCCCTACAATGAGCAGTTCTTC. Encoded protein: CFVRDPYNEQFF.

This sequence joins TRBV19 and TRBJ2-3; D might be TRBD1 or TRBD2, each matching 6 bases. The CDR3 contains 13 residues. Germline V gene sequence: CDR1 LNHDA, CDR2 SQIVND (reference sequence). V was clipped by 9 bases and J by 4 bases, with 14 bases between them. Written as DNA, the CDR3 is TGTGCCAGCACGGGGGCGTCCCCAGATACGCAGTATTTT. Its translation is CASTGASPDTQYF.

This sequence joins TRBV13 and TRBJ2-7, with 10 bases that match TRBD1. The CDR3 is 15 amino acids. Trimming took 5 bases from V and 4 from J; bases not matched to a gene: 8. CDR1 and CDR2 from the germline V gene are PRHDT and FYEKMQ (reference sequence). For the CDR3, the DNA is TGTGCCAGCAGCCTCGGGACAGGGGCGTCTTACGAGCAGTACTTC. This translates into CASSLGTGASYEQYF. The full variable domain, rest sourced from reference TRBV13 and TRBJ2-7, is AAGVIQSPRHLIKEKRETATLKCYPIPRHDTVYWYQQGPGQDPQFLISFYEKMQSDKGSIPDRFSAQQFSDYHSELNMSSLELGDSALYFCASSLGTGASYEQYFGPGTRLTVT.

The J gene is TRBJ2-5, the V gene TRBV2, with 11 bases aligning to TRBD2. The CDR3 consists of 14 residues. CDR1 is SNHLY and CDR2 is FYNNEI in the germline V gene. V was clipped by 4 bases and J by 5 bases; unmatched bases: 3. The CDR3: CASSGTSGLETQYF. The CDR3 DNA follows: TGTGCCAGCAGTGGGACTAGCGGGTTGGAGACCCAGTACTTC. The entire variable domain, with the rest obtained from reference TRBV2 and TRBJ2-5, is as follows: EPEVTQTPSHQVTQMGQEVILRCVPISNHLYFYWYRQILGQKVEFLVSFYNNEISEKSEIFDDQFSVERPDGSNFTLKIRSTKLEDSAMYFCASSGTSGLETQYFGPGTRLLVL.

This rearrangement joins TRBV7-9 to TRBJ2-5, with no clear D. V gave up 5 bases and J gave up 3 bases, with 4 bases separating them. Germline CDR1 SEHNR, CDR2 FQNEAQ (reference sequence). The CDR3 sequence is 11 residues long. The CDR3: CASSPKETQYF. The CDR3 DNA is TGTGCCAGCAGCCCTAAAGAGACCCAGTACTTC. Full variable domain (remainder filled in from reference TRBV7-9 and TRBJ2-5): DTGVSQNPRHKITKRGQNVTFRCDPISEHNRLYWYRQTLGQGPEFLTYFQNEAQLEKSRLLSDRFSAERPKGSFSTLEIQRTEQGDSAMYLCASSPKETQYFGPGTRLLVL.

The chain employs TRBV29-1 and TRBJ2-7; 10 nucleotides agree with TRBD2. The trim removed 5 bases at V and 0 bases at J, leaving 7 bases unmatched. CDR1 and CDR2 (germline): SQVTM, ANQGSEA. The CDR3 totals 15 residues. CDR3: CSVTTTSGYSYEQYF. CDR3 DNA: TGCAGCGTTACTACGACTAGCGGGTACTCCTACGAGCAGTACTTC.

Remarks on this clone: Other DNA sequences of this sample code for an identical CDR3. CDR3 amino acids: CASSQDRGGEQYF. Here the CDR3 DNA reads TGTGCCAGCAGCCAAGATCGGGGAGGAGAGCAGTACTTC. The chain carries TRBV14 and TRBJ2-7; tentative D call: TRBD2 (6 bases). The CDR3 runs 13 residues. Germline V lookup: CDR1 SGHDN, CDR2 FVKESK. V lost 0 bases and J lost 7, with 10 bases in between.

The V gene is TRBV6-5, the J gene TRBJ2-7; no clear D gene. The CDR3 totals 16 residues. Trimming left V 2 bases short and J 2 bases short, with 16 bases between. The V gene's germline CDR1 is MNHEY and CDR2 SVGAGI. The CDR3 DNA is TGTGCCAGCAGTTACCGCGGCACCTCACTTACCTACGAGCAGTACTTC. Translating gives CASSYRGTSLTYEQYF.

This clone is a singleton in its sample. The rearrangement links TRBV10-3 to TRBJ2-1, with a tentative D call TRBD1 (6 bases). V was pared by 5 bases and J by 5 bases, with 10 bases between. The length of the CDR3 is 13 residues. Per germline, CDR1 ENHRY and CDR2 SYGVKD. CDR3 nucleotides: TGTGCCATCAGTAAACGGGACAACAATGAGCAGTTCTTC. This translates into CAISKRDNNEQFF.

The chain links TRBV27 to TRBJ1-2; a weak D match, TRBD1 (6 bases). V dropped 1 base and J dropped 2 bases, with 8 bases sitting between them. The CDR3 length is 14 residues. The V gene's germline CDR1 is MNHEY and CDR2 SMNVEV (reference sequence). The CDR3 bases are TGTGCCAGCAGTTTATATACAGGGAACTATGGCTACACCTTC. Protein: CASSLYTGNYGYTF.

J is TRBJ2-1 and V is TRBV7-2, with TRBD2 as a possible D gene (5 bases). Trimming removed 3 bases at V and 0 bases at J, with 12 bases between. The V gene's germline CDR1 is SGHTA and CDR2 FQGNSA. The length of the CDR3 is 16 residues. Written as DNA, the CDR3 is TGTGCCAGCAGCTTTGTTGGACGGGGCTCCTACAATGAGCAGTTCTTC. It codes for CASSFVGRGSYNEQFF.

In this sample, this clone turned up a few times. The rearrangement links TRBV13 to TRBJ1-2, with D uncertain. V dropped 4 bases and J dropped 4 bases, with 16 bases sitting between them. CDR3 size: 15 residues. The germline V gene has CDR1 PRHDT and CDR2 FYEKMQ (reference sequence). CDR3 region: CASSSGSGYSYGYTF. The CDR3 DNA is TGTGCCAGCAGCTCCGGATCGGGGTATAGCTATGGCTACACCTTC.

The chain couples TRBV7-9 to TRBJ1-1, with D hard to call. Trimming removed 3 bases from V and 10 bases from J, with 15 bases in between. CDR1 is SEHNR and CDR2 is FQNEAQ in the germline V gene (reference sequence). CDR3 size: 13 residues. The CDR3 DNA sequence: TGTGCCAGCAGCTTTGGGTTCGCGGAGGGAGCTTTCTTT. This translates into CASSFGFAEGAFF.

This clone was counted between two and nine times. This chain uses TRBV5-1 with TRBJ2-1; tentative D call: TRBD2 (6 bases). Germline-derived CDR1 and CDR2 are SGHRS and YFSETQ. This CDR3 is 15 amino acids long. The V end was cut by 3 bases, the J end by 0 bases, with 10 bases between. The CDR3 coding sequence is TGCGCCAGCAGCTCGTCGGACTACTCCTACAATGAGCAGTTCTTC. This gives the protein CASSSSDYSYNEQFF.

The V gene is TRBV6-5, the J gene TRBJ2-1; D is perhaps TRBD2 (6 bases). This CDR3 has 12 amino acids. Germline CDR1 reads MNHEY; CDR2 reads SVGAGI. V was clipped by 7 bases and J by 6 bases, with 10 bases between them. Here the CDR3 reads CASNGGGNEQFF. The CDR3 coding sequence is TGTGCCAGCAACGGGGGTGGCAATGAGCAGTTCTTC.

The CDR3 loop is CAWSEGGGNTIYF. CDR3 nucleotides: TGTGCCTGGAGTGAGGGGGGCGGAAACACCATATATTTT. The chain has TRBV30 and TRBJ1-3; possible D gene TRBD1, 6 bases. With 1 base removed from V and 4 bases from J, the gap between germline ends came to 8 bases. Germline V gives CDR1 GTSNPN, CDR2 SVGIG (reference sequence). This CDR3 comprises 13 residues.

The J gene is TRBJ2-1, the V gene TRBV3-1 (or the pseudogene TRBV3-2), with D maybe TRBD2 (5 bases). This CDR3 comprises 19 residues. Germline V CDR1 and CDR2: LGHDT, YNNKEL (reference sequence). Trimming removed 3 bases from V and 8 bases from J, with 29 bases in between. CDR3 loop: CASSQRPGSGSIGSYEQFF. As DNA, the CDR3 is TGTGCCAGCAGCCAGCGGCCGGGGAGTGGGAGCATAGGGAGTTATGAGCAGTTCTTC.

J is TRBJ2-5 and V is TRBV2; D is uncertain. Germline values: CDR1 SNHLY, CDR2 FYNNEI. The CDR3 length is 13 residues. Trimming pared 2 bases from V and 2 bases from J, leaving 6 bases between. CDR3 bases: TGTGCCAGCAGTGAATTTGAGCAAGAGACCCAGTACTTC. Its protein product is CASSEFEQETQYF.

CDR3 DNA sequence: TGTGCCAGCAGCTACCGGGACAGTAACTACGAGCAGTACTTC. This sequence encodes CASSYRDSNYEQYF. The chain employs TRBV11-2 and TRBJ2-7, with 7 bases identical to TRBD1. Germline V gene data show CDR1 as SGHAT and CDR2 as FQNNGV. This CDR3 has 14 amino acids. V shed 4 bases, J shed 3 bases, and the junction held 6 bases outside the gene matches.

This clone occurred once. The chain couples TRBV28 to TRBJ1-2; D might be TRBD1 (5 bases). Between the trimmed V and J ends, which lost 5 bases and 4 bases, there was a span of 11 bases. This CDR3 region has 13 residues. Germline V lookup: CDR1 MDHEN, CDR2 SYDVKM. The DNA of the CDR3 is TGTGCCAGCAGTCATGGACAATTCTATGGCTACACCTTC. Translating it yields CASSHGQFYGYTF.

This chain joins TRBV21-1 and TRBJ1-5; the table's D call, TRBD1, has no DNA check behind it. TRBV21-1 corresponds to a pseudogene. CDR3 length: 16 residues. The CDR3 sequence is CASSKVWALSNQPQHF. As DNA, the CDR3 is TGTGCCAGCAGCAAAGTATGGGCACTTAGCAATCAGCCCCAGCATTTT.

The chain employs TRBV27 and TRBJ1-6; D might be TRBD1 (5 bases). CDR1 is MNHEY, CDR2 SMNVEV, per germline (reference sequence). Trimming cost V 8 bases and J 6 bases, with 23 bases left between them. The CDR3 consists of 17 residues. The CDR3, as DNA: TGTGCCAGCGGCAAATTAGCAGGGTTGCTTTTTAATTCACCCCTCCACTTT. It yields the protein CASGKLAGLLFNSPLHF.

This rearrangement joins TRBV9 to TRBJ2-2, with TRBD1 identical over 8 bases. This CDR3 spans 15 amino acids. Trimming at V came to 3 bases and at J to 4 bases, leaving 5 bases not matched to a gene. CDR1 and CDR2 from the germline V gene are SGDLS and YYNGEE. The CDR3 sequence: CASSGTGFVTGELFF. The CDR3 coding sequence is TGTGCCAGCAGCGGGACAGGGTTTGTCACCGGGGAGCTGTTTTTT. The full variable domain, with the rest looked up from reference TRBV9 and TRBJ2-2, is DSGVTQTPKHLITATGQRVTLRCSPRSGDLSVYWYQQSLDQGLQFLIQYYNGEERAKGNILERFSAQQFPDLHSELNLSSLELGDSALYFCASSGTGFVTGELFFGEGSRLTVL.

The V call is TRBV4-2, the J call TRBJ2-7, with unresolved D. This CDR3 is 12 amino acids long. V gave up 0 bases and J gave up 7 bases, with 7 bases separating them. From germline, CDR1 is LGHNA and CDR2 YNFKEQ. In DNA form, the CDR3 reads TGTGCCAGCAGCCAAGACCTACGAGAGCAGTACTTC. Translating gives CASSQDLREQYF.

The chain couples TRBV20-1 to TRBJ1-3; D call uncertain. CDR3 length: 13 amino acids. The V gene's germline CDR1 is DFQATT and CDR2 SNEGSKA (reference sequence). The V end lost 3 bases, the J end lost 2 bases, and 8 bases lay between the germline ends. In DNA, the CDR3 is TGCAGTGCTAGTGCGGACCCTGGAAACACCATATATTTT. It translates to CSASADPGNTIYF.

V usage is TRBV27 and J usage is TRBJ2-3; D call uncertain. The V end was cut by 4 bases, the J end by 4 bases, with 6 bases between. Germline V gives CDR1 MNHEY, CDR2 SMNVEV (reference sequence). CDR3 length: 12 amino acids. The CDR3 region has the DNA TGTGCCAGCAGTTCCCTTTCAGATACGCAGTATTTT. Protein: CASSSLSDTQYF.